This T cell receptor beta chain was profiled in a study of shared clonotypes between healthy human individuals. Study-level background: Each donor contributed plates that comprised three CD4 naive, three CD4 memory, two CD8 naive and one CD8 memory.

TCRdb's table, derived via immunoSEQ multiplex PCR, lists solely in-frame clones and lacks some. This table has 2,500,000 or so clones, around 93% appearing once. The CD4+ fraction was divided into a CD45RA+ naive subset and a CD45RA-negative memory subset. Study results and caveats: There were few donors, and this limited the genetic and exposure-history diversity represented. The study sampled only blood, and tissue repertoires likely differ.

Notes on this clone: Antigen unknown.

Germline CDR1 reads MDHEN; CDR2 reads SYDVKM. Trimming took 6 bases from V and 2 from J; bases not matched to a gene: 6. This CDR3 is built from 15 residues. This TCR came from a young man in good health. Some clones in this sample may be carry-over from other donors' samples. Sequencing input: naive CD4+ T cells from PBMCs. The subset here: CD45RA+ positively selected. This chain joins TRBV28 and TRBJ1-1, with 10 bases identical to TRBD1. CDR3 bases: TGTGCCAGCAGGACAGGGACAGGGGTAAACACTGAAGCTTTCTTT. It yields the protein CASRTGTGVNTEAFF.